The 9 T cell receptor beta chains presented below share a single source sample, sequenced in a study of metastatic and nonmetastatic thyroid tumors. TCRdb ran MiXCR on the PCR reads. The table has about 92,000 clones, approximately 15% seen once. No treatment of any kind had been given to any patient before thyroid surgery. Material for sequencing was blood. These TCRs come from a female donor with papillary thyroid cancer or a benign thyroid nodule (not recorded which). Some clones in this sample may be carry-over from other donors' samples.

This clone appeared many times. This chain connects TRBV11-1 to TRBJ1-1; the match to TRBD1 covers 7 bases. The CDR3 consists of 16 residues. Germline CDR1 is SGHAT and CDR2 is FQDESV (reference sequence). The ends lost 2 bases at V and 0 bases at J; junction bases unmatched: 6. CDR3 region: CASSLRGGTVNTEAFF. The CDR3 nucleotides read TGTGCCAGCAGCTTAAGAGGGGGGACAGTGAACACTGAAGCTTTCTTT.

Ten or more counts support this clone. The chain uses TRBV6-1 and TRBJ1-2; 8 positions match TRBD1. CDR3 length equals 13 residues. V dropped 10 bases and J dropped 7; count of bases not matched to a gene: 11. From germline, CDR1 is MNHNS and CDR2 SASEGT. CDR3 bases: TGTGCCACCTCGGACAGGGAGGGCCTTGGCTACACCTTC. This codes for CATSDREGLGYTF.

About this clone itself: One end of the junction does not line up with germline, which may come from a read error. The V and J genes are TRBV27 and TRBJ1-2, with a possible D match to TRBD1 (5 bases). The CDR3 totals 17 residues. The germline gives CDR1 MNHEY, CDR2 SMNVEV (reference sequence). The CDR3 loop reads CASMPNPLRVSDYVYTF. For the CDR3, the DNA is TGTGCCAGCATGCCAAACCCCCTCAGGGTGTCGGACTATGTCTACACCTTC.

This clone was counted a few times. A much bigger clone sits one base away, suggesting this may be a read error. The CDR3 DNA sequence: TGTGCCAGCAGCTTAGCAGTCAGGGGATTAGAAGGGACCAAGTACTTC. Translation gives CASSLAVRGLEGTKYF. The J gene is TRBJ2-5, the V gene TRBV7-6, with D tentatively TRBD1 (6 bases). Germline V gene sequence: CDR1 SGHVS, CDR2 FNYEAQ. There are 16 residues in the CDR3. Drawing the rest from reference TRBV7-6 and TRBJ2-5, the complete variable domain is GAGVSQSPRYKVTKRGQDVALRCDPISGHVSLYWYRQALGQGPEFLTYFNYEAQQDKSGLPNDRFSAERPEGSISTLTIQRTEQRDSAMYRCASSLAVRGLEGTKYFGPGTRLLVL.

This clone was observed many times. CDR3 DNA sequence: TGTGCCAGCAGCTCGCGGACAGCCTTCGGGGGGGAGACCCAGTACTTC. It is translated as CASSSRTAFGGETQYF. The chain is built from TRBV7-9 and TRBJ2-5, with D possibly matching TRBD2 (7 bases). Germline V gene lookup returns CDR1 SEHNR and CDR2 FQNEAQ (reference sequence). This CDR3 contains 16 residues. The V end lost 4 bases, the J end lost 5 bases, and 20 bases lay between the germline ends.

The table lists this clone with many counts. The V and J genes are TRBV6-1 and TRBJ2-2; maybe TRBD1 (6 bases). CDR3 length equals 14 residues. Trimming took 5 bases from V and 2 from J, leaving 9 bases between them. The germline V gene encodes CDR1 MNHNS and CDR2 SASEGT. CDR3 in amino acids: CASSHRANTGELFF. The CDR3 nucleotides are TGTGCCAGCAGTCACAGGGCAAACACCGGGGAGCTGTTTTTT.

This clone was found many times. The V and J genes are TRBV10-3 and TRBJ1-1; no reliable D call. The CDR3 length is 14 residues. Trimming took off 6 bases at V and 0 bases at J, with 11 bases between the two ends. CDR1 and CDR2 from the germline V gene are ENHRY and SYGVKD. The CDR3 reads CAISSGEMNTEAFF. The CDR3 coding sequence is TGTGCCATCAGCTCGGGTGAGATGAACACTGAAGCTTTCTTT.

On this clone: At one end the junction does not follow the germline gene, possibly because of a read error. The chain uses TRBV6-2 or TRBV6-3 and TRBJ2-5; unclear D gene. Germline V gene sequence: CDR1 MNHEY, CDR2 SVGEGT. There are 14 residues in the CDR3. CDR3 sequence (DNA): TGTTCCAGCAGTTCTCACTCCGCGAGGGAGACCCAGTACTTC. This sequence encodes CSSSSHSARETQYF.

This clone has at least ten counts. V usage is TRBV25-1 and J usage is TRBJ2-1; 12 bases are shared with TRBD2. V lost 4 bases to trimming and J lost 6 bases; unmatched junction nucleotides: 4. CDR1 and CDR2 from the germline V gene are MGHDK and SYGVNS. The CDR3 length is 15 residues. The CDR3 DNA reads as TGTGCCAGCAGTGCGACTAGCGGGGGACTCAATGAGCAGTTCTTC. The encoded protein is CASSATSGGLNEQFF.